The following is a T cell receptor beta chain sequence with its context. Antigen specificity is unknown. This sample is drawn from a study of T cell responses to AZD1222 COVID-19 vaccine. Study-wide results and limits: Spike-specific TCR breadth and depth were elevated following two AZD1222 doses.

Repertoires were generated with immunoSEQ multiplex PCR, while TCRdb's copy carries only in-frame clones and drops some. The sample yields about 270,000 clones, 94% seen once. The clonotype comes from an adult who received the AZD1222 COVID-19 vaccine. The sequenced sample was peripheral blood, obtained 28 days after the second AZD1222 dose.

CDR3 nucleotide sequence: TGTGCCAGCAGCCCTAGGGTGGCTAGCGGGGGCTTCAATACGCAGTATTTT. Protein sequence: CASSPRVASGGFNTQYF. The chain is built from TRBV6-2 or TRBV6-3 and TRBJ2-3; 10 bases fit TRBD2. This CDR3 is 17 amino acids long. The V and J ends lost 6 bases and 7 bases, in that order; junction bases with no gene match: 16. CDR1 is MNHEY and CDR2 is SVGEGT in the germline V gene.